This entry features one TCR beta chain sequence. Its specificity is unknown. Amplified regions were TCR beta CDR3 sequences from RNA transcripts. First-round RT-PCR with HTBI primers amplified the TCR CDR3 region. TCRdb passed the multiplex PCR reads through MiXCR, listing each CDR3 protein once. The sample comprises about 690,000 distinct CDR3 sequences, 15% to 20% of which are singletons, and 15% to 18% rests with the top ten. The sample belongs to a study of T cells in Graves' hyperthyroidism and ophthalmopathy. Looking at the study overall: Prior to any treatment, at the point of initial diagnosis, peripheral blood was collected.

This CDR3 region has 13 residues. Germline V lookup: CDR1 SQVTM, CDR2 ANQGSEA. Trimming took 6 bases from V and 1 from J; bases not matched to a gene: 5. Patients aged 18 to 65 had newly diagnosed hyperthyroidism lasting under 2 months. On the basis of clinical symptoms, serum thyroxine and TRAb, thyroid ultrasound and orbital computed tomography, diagnoses were made. Study-level results: Stable hyperthyroidism and ophthalmopathy were separated using 13 V-J signatures.

The clonotype was recovered from a man aged 50-60 years with Graves' hyperthyroidism. The sample was blood. The V call is TRBV29-1, the J call TRBJ1-1, with 7 bases fitting TRBD1. This chain's CDR3 is CSVVGTENTEAFF. CDR3 nucleotide sequence: TGCAGCGTCGTCGGGACAGAGAACACTGAAGCTTTCTTT.